This is a list of T cell receptor beta chains from one sample in a study of blood T cell repertoires in COVID-19. Sequencing was performed with immunoSEQ multiplex PCR; in TCRdb, only in-frame clones are kept and a portion is missing. The sample holds about 180,000 clones; approximately 92% are singletons and the top ten take approximately 2.1%. The specimen sequenced was PBMCs or T cells enriched from blood (not recorded which). These receptors all come from a woman between 40 and 50 years old with acute COVID-19. CDR3s include the opening cysteine and the closing phenylalanine or tryptophan. The order of the fields is J gene, V gene, D gene, clone size, CDR3 protein, CDR3 DNA. The D gene is left open where the match is weak. Rows give clone size only sometimes, using once, few, many, or a class for an expanded clone.

>TRBJ2-2|TRBV2|.|.
CASSGGLGGNNTGELFF
TGTGCCAGCAGTGGTGGCCTCGGAGGGAACAACACCGGGGAGCTGTTTTTT
>TRBJ2-7|TRBV6-5|TRBD1|few
CASSQRQGGMGEQYF
TGTGCCAGCAGTCAGAGACAGGGTGGGATGGGCGAGCAGTACTTC
>TRBJ1-2|TRBV2|TRBD1|.
CASSGTGTGAGGYTF
TGTGCCAGCAGTGGAACCGGGACAGGGGCGGGCGGCTACACCTTC
>TRBJ2-3|TRBV7-3|TRBD2|once
CASSLTALAGGTDTQYF
TGTGCCAGCAGCTTAACAGCACTAGCGGGGGGCACAGATACGCAGTATTTT
>TRBJ2-2|TRBV9|.|once
CASSAEDSLGGELFF
TGTGCCAGCAGCGCCGAGGACAGTCTAGGCGGGGAGCTGTTTTTT
>TRBJ1-2|TRBV9|TRBD1|.
CASSAYGRGQSNGYTF
TGTGCCAGCAGCGCCTACGGCCGGGGACAGTCTAACGGCTACACCTTC
>TRBJ2-7|TRBV13|TRBD2|few
CASSEGASGTYF
TGTGCCAGCAGCGAAGGGGCTAGCGGGACGTACTTC
>TRBJ2-5|TRBV28|TRBD2|.
CASSFNGGGRGETQYF
TGTGCCAGCAGTTTTAATGGGGGCGGGAGGGGTGAGACCCAGTACTTC
>TRBJ1-2|TRBV6-5|.|.
CASRLTQGANYGYTF
TGTGCCAGCAGACTCACTCAGGGCGCGAACTATGGCTACACCTTC
>TRBJ1-1|TRBV7-2|.|.
CASSLGLLNTEAFF
TGTGCCAGCAGCTTAGGGCTCCTGAACACTGAAGCTTTCTTT
>TRBJ2-5|TRBV6-1|TRBD2|.
CASSEAGALEETQYF
TGTGCCAGCAGCGAAGCGGGGGCGCTGGAAGAGACCCAGTACTTC
>TRBJ1-5|TRBV24-1|.|.
CATSASGNSNQPQHF
TGTGCCACCAGTGCATCCGGGAATAGCAATCAGCCCCAGCATTTT
>TRBJ2-7|TRBV5-1|.|.
CASSLAEPGATSGYEQYF
TGCGCCAGCAGCTTGGCTGAGCCAGGGGCTACCTCTGGATACGAGCAGTACTTC
>TRBJ1-1|TRBV11-2|TRBD1|.
CASSPRTGGRDTEAFF
TGTGCCAGCAGCCCCCGGACAGGGGGAAGAGACACTGAAGCTTTCTTT
>TRBJ1-5|TRBV10-3|TRBD1|once
CAISESGQPHQPQHF
TGTGCCATCAGTGAGTCGGGACAGCCACATCAGCCCCAGCATTTT
>TRBJ1-5|TRBV30|TRBD1|.
CAWSYTGGREPQHF
TGTGCCTGGAGCTACACAGGGGGCCGGGAGCCCCAGCATTTT
>TRBJ2-2|TRBV14|.|.
CASSRTPGTGTGELFF
TGTGCCAGCAGCCGCACTCCCGGAACGGGCACCGGGGAGCTGTTTTTT
>TRBJ1-1|TRBV28|.|.
CASSPTGSVNTEAFF
TGTGCCAGCAGCCCCACCGGAAGCGTGAACACTGAAGCTTTCTTT